The 3 T cell receptor beta chains presented below share a single source sample, sequenced in a study of identifying expanded T cells in peripheral blood. Some clones are missing from TCRdb's copy, which holds only in-frame ones; the method was immunoSEQ multiplex PCR. The sample records tens of thousands of clones, around 84% being singletons. Sequencing was carried out using blood. All receptors derive from a person aged 18 to 69 in good health.

This chain uses TRBV7-8 with TRBJ2-7; the D is unclear. V lost 1 base and J lost 6, with 10 bases in between. The CDR3 loop spans 13 amino acids. Germline V gives CDR1 SGHVS, CDR2 FQNEAQ. The CDR3 DNA reads as TGTGCCAGCAGCTTAGGGCGGAACGCCGAGCAGTACTTC. This gives the protein CASSLGRNAEQYF. Using reference TRBV7-8 and TRBJ2-7 for the parts outside the CDR3, the full variable domain is GAGVSQSPRYKVAKRGQDVALRCDPISGHVSLFWYQQALGQGPEFLTYFQNEAQLDKSGLPSDRFFAERPEGSVSTLKIQRTQQEDSAVYLCASSLGRNAEQYFGPGTRLTVT.

The chain uses TRBV18 and TRBJ2-2; D gene uncertain. The CDR3 runs 16 residues. CDR1 and CDR2 from the germline V gene are KGHSH and LQKENI. Trimming removed 0 bases from V and 0 bases from J, with 8 bases in between. The CDR3 sequence: CASSPPVQSNTGELFF. In nucleotides, the CDR3 is TGTGCCAGCTCACCACCGGTACAATCGAACACCGGGGAGCTGTTTTTT.

The CDR3 is CASSPGLEEETQYF. The DNA of the CDR3 is TGTGCCAGCAGCCCGGGACTAGAGGAAGAGACCCAGTACTTC. V usage is TRBV7-2 and J usage is TRBJ2-5; TRBD2 matches at 8 bases. This CDR3 comprises 14 residues. The junction had 5 bases not matched to a gene; V was cut back by 5 bases and J by 3 bases. CDR1 is SGHTA and CDR2 is FQGNSA in the germline V gene.